This entry lists 16 T cell receptor beta chains sequenced from one sample in a study of blood T cell repertoires in COVID-19. Measured with immunoSEQ multiplex PCR; TCRdb has only the in-frame clones, and not every one. This sample has some 30,000 clones, with 92% found just once. The specimen was peripheral blood. These receptors originate from a man in his fifties or sixties with active COVID-19.

The chain couples TRBV18 to TRBJ1-6; weak D call: TRBD1 (6 bases). Between the trimmed V and J ends, which lost 1 base and 2 bases, there was a span of 6 bases. In germline, CDR1 is KGHSH, CDR2 LQKENI. CDR3 length equals 15 residues. Here the CDR3 reads CASSPQGAYNSPLHF. The CDR3 DNA sequence: TGTGCCAGCTCACCACAGGGGGCCTATAATTCACCCCTCCACTTT.

This sequence joins TRBV11-2 and TRBJ2-5; D is unclear. The CDR3 covers 13 residues. The V gene's germline CDR1 is SGHAT and CDR2 FQNNGV. V dropped 1 base and J dropped 2 bases, with 5 bases sitting between them. CDR3 in DNA: TGTGCCAGCAGCTTAGTTATACAAGAGACCCAGTACTTC. Protein sequence: CASSLVIQETQYF.

The V and J genes are TRBV18 and TRBJ2-7; a weak D match, TRBD2 (5 bases). This CDR3 has 14 residues. V lost 2 bases to trimming and J lost 6 bases, with 14 bases between them. From germline, CDR1 is KGHSH and CDR2 LQKENI. In nucleotides, the CDR3 is TGTGCCAGCTCACCAGCGTCGGGATCGGGCGAGCAGTACTTC. Encoded protein: CASSPASGSGEQYF.

The chain recombines TRBV30 with TRBJ2-1; 9 bases fit TRBD2. The CDR3 contains 16 residues. Per germline, CDR1 GTSNPN and CDR2 SVGIG (reference sequence). The V gene end was trimmed by 0 bases and the J gene end by 3 bases; junction bases not matched to a gene: 6. The CDR3 sequence: CAWSVPSGRFYNEQFF. The DNA for the CDR3 is TGTGCCTGGAGTGTACCCAGCGGGAGGTTCTACAATGAGCAGTTCTTC.

This rearrangement joins TRBV7-3 to TRBJ1-6; D is unresolved. Trimming shortened V by 5 bases and J by 6 bases, and 8 bases separated the two germline ends. The CDR3 is 13 residues long. Germline V gives CDR1 SGHTA, CDR2 FQGTGA. CDR3 in DNA: TGTGCCAGCAGCCGGGGTTTTAATTCACCCCTCCACTTT. Its translation is CASSRGFNSPLHF.

The genes are TRBV10-3 and TRBJ2-3; D is perhaps TRBD1 (5 bases). V lost 2 bases and J lost 5, with 17 bases in between. The CDR3 covers 16 residues. Germline CDR1 reads ENHRY; CDR2 reads SYGVKD. This chain's CDR3 is CAISEDGGASIDTQYF. CDR3 in DNA: TGTGCCATCAGTGAGGATGGTGGGGCGTCGATAGATACGCAGTATTTT.

This sequence joins TRBV21-1 and TRBJ2-4; the D call of TRBD2 is as the table states it, not checked on the DNA. TRBV21-1 corresponds to a pseudogene. The length of the CDR3 is 16 residues. DNA for the CDR3: TGTGCCAGCAGCACTAAACGGGGGGAGGCCAAAAACATTCAGTACTTC. It encodes CASSTKRGEAKNIQYF.

The rearrangement links TRBV4-1 to TRBJ2-7, with D perhaps TRBD2 (5 bases). V was trimmed by 1 base and J by 3 bases, leaving 13 bases between them. CDR1 MGHRA and CDR2 YSYEKL come from the germline V gene. The CDR3 loop spans 15 amino acids. The CDR3 DNA reads as TGCGCCAGCAGCCAAGCTATCGAGGGCCGCTACGAGCAGTACTTC. Encoded protein: CASSQAIEGRYEQYF.

V usage is TRBV7-9 and J usage is TRBJ1-2, with D tentatively TRBD1 (6 bases). The CDR3 runs to 12 residues. Germline values: CDR1 SEHNR, CDR2 FQNEAQ (reference sequence). V shed 6 bases and J shed 5 bases, with 10 bases lying between them. CDR3 sequence (DNA): TGTGCCAGCAGTTCTGGGACATATGGCTACACCTTC. It translates to CASSSGTYGYTF. Using reference TRBV7-9 and TRBJ1-2 for the parts outside the CDR3, the full variable domain is DTGVSQNPRHKITKRGQNVTFRCDPISEHNRLYWYRQTLGQGPEFLTYFQNEAQLEKSRLLSDRFSAERPKGSFSTLEIQRTEQGDSAMYLCASSSGTYGYTFGSGTRLTVV.

The chain combines TRBV27 with TRBJ1-2; D remains ambiguous. This CDR3 has 16 residues. Between the trimmed V and J ends, which lost 2 bases and 0 bases, there was a span of 13 bases. CDR1 MNHEY and CDR2 SMNVEV come from the germline V gene (reference sequence). The CDR3 spells CASSLTFGEANYGYTF. Here the CDR3 DNA reads TGTGCCAGCAGTTTAACCTTCGGGGAAGCTAACTATGGCTACACCTTC.

This chain connects TRBV7-9 to TRBJ2-2, with D unresolved. Germline V gene sequence: CDR1 SEHNR, CDR2 FQNEAQ (reference sequence). The CDR3 sequence is 14 residues long. V was clipped by 3 bases and J by 6 bases, with 11 bases between them. The DNA of the CDR3 is TGTGCCAGCAGCTTGATAGCCGCCCCCGGGGAGCTGTTTTTT. This translates into CASSLIAAPGELFF.

V is TRBV7-6 and J is TRBJ1-1; 9 nucleotides align to TRBD1. The germline gives CDR1 SGHVS, CDR2 FNYEAQ. The CDR3 loop spans 15 amino acids. V dropped 0 bases and J dropped 5; count of bases not matched to a gene: 4. CDR3 loop: CASSLAGQGYTEAFF. The DNA of the CDR3 is TGTGCCAGCAGCTTAGCTGGACAGGGGTATACTGAAGCTTTCTTT.

V usage is TRBV2 and J usage is TRBJ2-1; 7 positions agree with TRBD1. V trimming: 8 bases; J trimming: 2 bases; junction bases outside the gene matches: 6. This CDR3 has 14 residues. The V gene's germline CDR1 is SNHLY and CDR2 FYNNEI. The CDR3 DNA reads as TGTGCCAGCTCACGACAGGGTCCCTACAATGAGCAGTTCTTC. It encodes CASSRQGPYNEQFF. Filled out from reference TRBV2 and TRBJ2-1, the complete variable domain reads EPEVTQTPSHQVTQMGQEVILRCVPISNHLYFYWYRQILGQKVEFLVSFYNNEISEKSEIFDDQFSVERPDGSNFTLKIRSTKLEDSAMYFCASSRQGPYNEQFFGPGTRLTVL.

The rearrangement uses TRBV10-3 and TRBJ2-2; D is uncertain. The germline gives CDR1 ENHRY, CDR2 SYGVKD. The ends were cut back, 3 bases at V and 4 bases at J, with 9 bases in the middle. This CDR3 region has 14 residues. The CDR3 is CAISDRVPTGELFF. The DNA for the CDR3 is TGTGCCATCAGTGACCGAGTGCCCACCGGGGAGCTGTTTTTT.

The chain joins TRBV6-2 or TRBV6-3 to TRBJ2-5; 9 bases line up with TRBD2. The V and J ends lost 2 bases and 4 bases, in that order; junction bases with no gene match: 8. The CDR3 sequence is 16 residues long. Germline values: CDR1 MNHEY, CDR2 SVGEGT. Here the CDR3 DNA reads TGTGCCAGCAGTTACCTTAGCGGGAGCGCTGGAGAGACCCAGTACTTC. Protein sequence: CASSYLSGSAGETQYF.

This chain uses TRBV6-5 with TRBJ2-7, with 10 bases fitting TRBD2. The germline V gene encodes CDR1 MNHEY and CDR2 SVGAGI. This CDR3 is 15 amino acids long. The ends lost 8 bases at V and 2 bases at J; junction bases unmatched: 9. CDR3 amino acids: CASARTSGVPYEQYF. CDR3 coding DNA: TGTGCCAGCGCACGAACTAGCGGGGTACCCTACGAGCAGTACTTC.